One and the same sample provided the 18 T cell receptor beta chains below, sequenced in a study of post-analysis software for immune sequencing data. Broader study findings: Comparison of patients with controls showed five or six TRBV segments more frequent in patients, TRBV5-6, TRBV5-1 and TRBV20-1 among them.

Their recognized antigens are unknown. Carried by the TCR beta cDNA libraries were unique molecular identifiers. TCRdb analysed the PCR reads with MiXCR anew, one entry per CDR3 protein. The sample yields 350,000 to 450,000 distinct CDR3 sequences, 30% to 45% seen once. The sequenced sample consisted of blood. These receptors were taken from a girl aged 2 to 9 with multiple sclerosis.

This clonotype was counted between two and nine times. This chain joins TRBV29-1 and TRBJ2-4; D perhaps matches TRBD1 (6 bases). The CDR3 runs to 17 residues. The germline V gene has CDR1 SQVTM and CDR2 ANQGSEA. V was pared by 2 bases and J by 0 bases, with 17 bases between. The chain's CDR3 is CSVEFVRQGLAKNIQYF. The DNA for the CDR3 is TGCAGCGTTGAATTTGTGCGCCAGGGGCTAGCCAAAAACATTCAGTACTTC.

This CDR3 reads CASKATLAKNIQYF. For the CDR3, the DNA is TGTGCCAGTAAGGCTACCCTTGCCAAAAACATTCAGTACTTC. V usage is TRBV19 and J usage is TRBJ2-4; D not resolved. The CDR3 consists of 14 residues. CDR1 is LNHDA, CDR2 SQIVND, per germline (reference sequence). The V end was cut by 7 bases, the J end by 1 base, with 11 bases between.

The sample holds one count of this clonotype. This chain joins TRBV6-2 or TRBV6-3 and TRBJ2-4, with D maybe TRBD2 (5 bases). The end of the DNA is better explained by TRBJ2-7, so the J call may be wrong. Germline values: CDR1 MNHEY, CDR2 SVGEGT. This CDR3 is built from 14 residues. Here the CDR3 reads CASSKTRDPYEQYF. The CDR3 coding sequence is TGTGCCAGCAGCAAAACTAGGGATCCCTACGAGCAGTACTTC.

This clonotype has only one observation. The chain carries TRBV6-1 and TRBJ2-7, with D possibly being TRBD2 (6 bases). The J call may be wrong; the DNA end is better matched by TRBJ2-5. CDR1 MNHNS and CDR2 SASEGT come from the germline V gene. The CDR3 is 15 residues long. CDR3 DNA sequence: TGTGCCAGCCTAGATTGGGGGGAGTTCCAAGAGACCCAGTACTTC. Translating it yields CASLDWGEFQETQYF.

The J gene is TRBJ1-2, the V gene TRBV6-5; D not certain. The CDR3 is 16 residues long. Trimming left V 4 bases short and J 0 bases short, with 15 bases between. In germline, CDR1 is MNHEY, CDR2 SVGAGI. DNA of the CDR3: TGTGCCAGCAGTTCGAGCAGAGCTTTCCCTAACTATGGCTACACCTTC. It yields the protein CASSSSRAFPNYGYTF.

The chain carries TRBV6-1 and TRBJ2-3; D not resolved. CDR1 is MNHNS and CDR2 is SASEGT in the germline V gene. The ends were cut back, 10 bases at V and 6 bases at J, with 26 bases in the middle. The CDR3 has 16 amino acids. The CDR3 DNA is TGTGCCAACATCGAGTTAGGAGAACGGATTAGGGATACGCAGTATTTT. This codes for CANIELGERIRDTQYF.

On this clonotype itself: Being one base from a much bigger clone, this may be a read error. The chain recombines TRBV5-1 with TRBJ2-7; no clear D gene. The CDR3 runs to 14 residues. With 4 bases removed from V and 7 bases from J, the gap between germline ends came to 18 bases. Germline CDR1 SGHRS, CDR2 YFSETQ. CDR3: CASSHDPLGDEQYF. In DNA, the CDR3 is TGCGCCAGCAGCCATGACCCGCTTGGCGATGAGCAGTACTTC.

V is TRBV28 and J is TRBJ2-3; TRBD2 matches at 7 bases. V trimming: 6 bases; J trimming: 4 bases; junction bases outside the gene matches: 7. Looked up from germline, CDR1 is MDHEN and CDR2 is SYDVKM. The CDR3 covers 14 residues. The CDR3 region is CASSPGLVADTQYF. As DNA, the CDR3 is TGTGCCAGCAGCCCAGGACTAGTTGCAGATACGCAGTATTTT.

The CDR3 here is CASSQDISLGLNTGELFF. The CDR3 coding sequence is TGTGCCAGCAGCCAAGATATTTCCTTAGGGCTCAACACCGGGGAGCTGTTTTTT. The J gene is TRBJ2-2, the V gene TRBV4-2; no reliable D call. The germline CDR1 and CDR2 sequences are LGHNA and YNFKEQ. The CDR3 spans 18 residues. V dropped 0 bases and J dropped 2 bases, with 16 bases sitting between them.

This clonotype appeared a few times. This rearrangement joins TRBV4-1 to TRBJ1-4; 7 nucleotides align to TRBD1. The germline gives CDR1 MGHRA, CDR2 YSYEKL. V gave up 4 bases and J gave up 7 bases; unmatched junction bases: 9. CDR3 size: 15 residues. Here the CDR3 DNA reads TGCGCCAGCAGCCTTAGACAGGGAAGGGGTGAAAAACTGTTTTTT. This translates into CASSLRQGRGEKLFF.

This sequence joins TRBV29-1 and TRBJ1-5, with D uncertain. Germline CDR1 is SQVTM and CDR2 is ANQGSEA. The germline V and J ends were trimmed by 4 bases and 4 bases, with 11 bases remaining between them. The CDR3 runs 13 residues. The CDR3 bases are TGCAGCGTTGTAGCCAGCGGGAATCAGCCCCAGCATTTT. This translates into CSVVASGNQPQHF.

This clonotype was counted a few times. This chain uses TRBV29-1 with TRBJ2-7, with D perhaps matching TRBD1 (5 bases). Germline CDR1 and CDR2: SQVTM and ANQGSEA. V lost 5 bases and J 2 bases, leaving 7 bases between the germline ends. The CDR3 covers 11 residues. The CDR3, as DNA: TGCAGCGTTCAGGGTACCTACGAGCAGTACTTC. Protein product: CSVQGTYEQYF.

The V call is TRBV6-1, the J call TRBJ2-6, with TRBD1 identical over 7 bases. V dropped 6 bases and J dropped 0; count of bases not matched to a gene: 14. This CDR3 has 19 amino acids. Germline CDR1 and CDR2: MNHNS and SASEGT. The DNA of the CDR3 is TGTGCCAGCAGCCGTTTTCCCCGGGACAGTGGCTCTGGGGCCAACGTCCTGACTTTC. Its translation is CASSRFPRDSGSGANVLTF.

The J gene is TRBJ2-5, the V gene TRBV4-1; no clear D. TRBJ2-7 matches the DNA end more closely, so the J call is doubtful. This CDR3 has 15 residues. Germline CDR1 reads MGHRA; CDR2 reads YSYEKL. The CDR3 DNA reads TGCGCCAGCAGCCAAGGCCCCACAGTCACAAACGAGCAGTACTTC. Translation: CASSQGPTVTNEQYF.

This rearrangement joins TRBV7-9 to TRBJ1-2; D may be TRBD1 (5 bases). The CDR3 runs to 15 residues. Germline loops: CDR1 SEHNR, CDR2 FQNEAQ (reference sequence). Deletions cut 1 base from V and 4 bases from J, with 13 bases between. The CDR3 loop is CASSLGVRETYGYTF. CDR3 nucleotide sequence: TGTGCCAGCAGCTTAGGTGTCAGGGAAACCTATGGCTACACCTTC.

This chain uses TRBV5-4 with TRBJ2-3, with no clear D. Germline V gene data show CDR1 as SGHNT and CDR2 as YYREEE (reference sequence). CDR3 size: 15 residues. Trimming took off 4 bases at V and 0 bases at J, with 12 bases between the two ends. The CDR3 DNA is TGTGCCAGCAGCCCATGGGGAACTAGCACAGATACGCAGTATTTT. Encoded protein: CASSPWGTSTDTQYF.

The chain is built from TRBV6-1 and TRBJ2-1, with D maybe TRBD2 (6 bases). The CDR3 consists of 16 residues. Germline V gene lookup returns CDR1 MNHNS and CDR2 SASEGT. Trimming took off 6 bases at V and 5 bases at J, with 20 bases between the two ends. CDR3 amino acids: CASSPSRDWLDNEQFF. The CDR3 bases are TGTGCCAGCAGCCCATCCCGGGACTGGCTAGACAATGAGCAGTTCTTC.

This clonotype was picked up a small number of times. DNA of the CDR3: TGTGCCAGCAGTTTATCAGTAGGTGGAAGAAAACTGTTTTTT. Translating gives CASSLSVGGRKLFF. This chain links TRBV28 with TRBJ1-4; D is ambiguous. This CDR3 has 14 amino acids. V gave up 1 base and J gave up 10 bases, with 13 bases separating them. The germline V gene has CDR1 MDHEN and CDR2 SYDVKM.